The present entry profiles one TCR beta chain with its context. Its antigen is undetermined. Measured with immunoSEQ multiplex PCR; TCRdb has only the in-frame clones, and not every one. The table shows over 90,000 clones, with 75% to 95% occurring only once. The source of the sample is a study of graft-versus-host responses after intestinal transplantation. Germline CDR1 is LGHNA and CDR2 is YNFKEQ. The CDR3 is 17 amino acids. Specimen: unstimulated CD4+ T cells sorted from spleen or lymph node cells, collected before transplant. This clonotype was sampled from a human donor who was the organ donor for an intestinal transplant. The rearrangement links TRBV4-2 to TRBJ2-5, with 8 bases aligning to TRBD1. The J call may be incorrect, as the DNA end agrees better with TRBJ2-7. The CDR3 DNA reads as TGTGCCAGCAGCCAAGATCCCCCCGACAGGGGTAACTACGAGCAGTACTTC. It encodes CASSQDPPDRGNYEQYF.